This T cell receptor beta chain was profiled in a study of T cells in localized non-small cell lung cancer. General observations from the study: The appearance of a median roughly 56 of the top 100 tumor clones was seen in adjacent lung. Uninvolved adjacent lung showed peak T cell clonality, exceeding tumor. Investigators sequenced only a single tumor region, leaving heterogeneity possible. With higher T cell density in blood came longer overall survival.

TCRdb's table, derived via immunoSEQ multiplex PCR, lists solely in-frame clones and lacks some. The profile covers about 39,000 clones, with roughly 77% appearing a single time and 30% to 40% taken by the ten largest. Of note for this clone: Its specificity is unknown.

Germline V gene data show CDR1 as MDHEN and CDR2 as SYDVKM. V lost 4 bases, J lost 5 bases, and 14 bases lay in between. This CDR3 comprises 14 residues. The sequence derives from a woman aged 35 to 70 with stage II squamous cell lung carcinoma. The chain combines TRBV28 with TRBJ2-5; D not certain. Sequencing used PBMCs, obtained before any cancer treatment. CDR3 DNA sequence: TGTGCCAGCAGTTCCCCCCGGGCCCGGGAGACCCAGTACTTC. It translates to CASSSPRARETQYF. The variable domain in full, with the rest retrieved from reference TRBV28 and TRBJ2-5, is DVKVTQSSRYLVKRTGEKVFLECVQDMDHENMFWYRQDPGLGLRLIYFSYDVKMKEKGDIPEGYSVSREKKERFSLILESASTNQTSMYLCASSSPRARETQYFGPGTRLLVL.